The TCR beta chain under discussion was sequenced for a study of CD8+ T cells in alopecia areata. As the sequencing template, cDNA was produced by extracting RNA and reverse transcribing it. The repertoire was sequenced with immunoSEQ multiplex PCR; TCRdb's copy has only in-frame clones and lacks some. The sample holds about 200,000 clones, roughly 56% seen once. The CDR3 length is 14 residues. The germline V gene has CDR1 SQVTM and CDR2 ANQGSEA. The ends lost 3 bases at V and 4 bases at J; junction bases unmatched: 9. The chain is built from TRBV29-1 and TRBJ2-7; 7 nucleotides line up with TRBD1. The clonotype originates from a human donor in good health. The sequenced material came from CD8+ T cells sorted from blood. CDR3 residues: CSVEDRRKGYEQYF. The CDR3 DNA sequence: TGCAGCGTTGAGGACAGGAGAAAAGGATACGAGCAGTACTTC.